This T cell receptor beta chain emerged from a study of blood T cell repertoires in COVID-19. Background on the study: The United States, Italy and Spain were the sources of the acute and convalescent COVID-19 samples.

Per the authors' pipeline: Amplification with reference gene primers provided the estimates of nucleated cell counts. Libraries were prepared by immunoSEQ multiplex PCR; TCRdb keeps only in-frame clonotypes and omits some of them. The D gene and trimming were derived from the DNA, and the V and J assignments and clone size from that table. This sample carries a few hundred thousand clones, roughly 85% of them seen once, and the ten largest clones take around 4.5%. This clone was seen a handful of times. Trimming stripped 8 bases from V and 5 bases from J, with 6 bases between. This CDR3 region has 10 residues. CDR1 is MDHEN, CDR2 SYDVKM, per germline. Participant reports of clinical history set cohort assignment. All recovered Cohort 3 donors got two negative PCRs, got clearance, or saw symptom resolution.

The source is a woman aged 30 to 39 who had recovered from COVID-19. Sequencing used PBMCs or T cells enriched from blood (not recorded which). The chain is built from TRBV28 and TRBJ1-1; no firm D call. CDR3 nucleotide sequence: TGTGCCAGCCGGAGGACTGAAGCTTTCTTT. Protein sequence: CASRRTEAFF.